This TCR beta chain was recovered during a study of blood T cells in healthy people across ages. Findings of the study overall: Per million T cells, the diversity of TCR beta decreased roughly linearly as age advanced. Unsorted PBMC material precluded a definitive naive versus antigen-experienced comparison.

Through a sample-barcoded 5' primer and a J-beta primer mix, a second PCR was run for about 7 to 12 cycles. TCRdb analysed the 5' RACE reads with MiXCR anew, one entry per CDR3 protein. The data contain roughly 1,800,000 distinct CDR3 sequences, around 48% of them singletons. The CDR3 contains 13 residues. Looked up from germline, CDR1 is MNHEY and CDR2 is SVGAGI. V was cut by 6 bases and J by 2 bases, with 11 bases left in between. On this clonotype itself: As yet, its antigen is unknown. A much more abundant neighbour one base away suggests this may be a read error.

The sequence was obtained from a middle-aged woman in good health. Source material: blood. This chain joins TRBV6-5 and TRBJ2-7, with TRBD1 as a possible D gene (6 bases). CDR3 coding DNA: TGTGCCAGCAGCTATACAGGGCCCTACGAGCAGTACTTC. Encoded protein: CASSYTGPYEQYF.